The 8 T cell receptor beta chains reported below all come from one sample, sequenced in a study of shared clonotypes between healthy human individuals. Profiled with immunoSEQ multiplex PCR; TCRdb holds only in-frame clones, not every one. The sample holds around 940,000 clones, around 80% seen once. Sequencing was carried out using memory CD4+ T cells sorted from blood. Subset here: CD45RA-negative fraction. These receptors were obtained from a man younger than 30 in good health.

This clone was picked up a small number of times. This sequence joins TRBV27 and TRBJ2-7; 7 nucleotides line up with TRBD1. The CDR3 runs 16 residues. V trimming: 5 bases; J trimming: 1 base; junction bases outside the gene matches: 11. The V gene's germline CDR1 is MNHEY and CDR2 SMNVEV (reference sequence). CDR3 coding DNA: TGTGCCAGCAGTCTCTCACCGGCGACAGGGTCCTACGAGCAGTACTTC. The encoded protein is CASSLSPATGSYEQYF.

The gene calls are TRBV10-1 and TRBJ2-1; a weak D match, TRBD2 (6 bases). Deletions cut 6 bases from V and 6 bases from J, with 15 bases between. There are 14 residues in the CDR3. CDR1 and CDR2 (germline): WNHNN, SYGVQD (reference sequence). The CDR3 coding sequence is TGCGCCAGCAGCCGCGGGACCACGGGCAATGAGCAGTTCTTC. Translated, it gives CASSRGTTGNEQFF.

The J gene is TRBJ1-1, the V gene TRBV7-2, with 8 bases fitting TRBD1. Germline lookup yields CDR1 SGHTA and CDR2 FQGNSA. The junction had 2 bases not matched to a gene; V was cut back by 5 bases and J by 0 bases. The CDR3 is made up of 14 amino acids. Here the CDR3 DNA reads TGTGCCAGCAGCAAGGGACAGGTGAACACTGAAGCTTTCTTT. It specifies CASSKGQVNTEAFF.

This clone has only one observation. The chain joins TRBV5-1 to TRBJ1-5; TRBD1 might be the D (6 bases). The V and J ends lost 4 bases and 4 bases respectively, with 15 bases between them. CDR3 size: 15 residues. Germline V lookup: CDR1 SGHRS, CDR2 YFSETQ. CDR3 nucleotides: TGCGCCAGCAGCCGGACGACAGGAGAGAATCAGCCCCAGCATTTT. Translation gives CASSRTTGENQPQHF.

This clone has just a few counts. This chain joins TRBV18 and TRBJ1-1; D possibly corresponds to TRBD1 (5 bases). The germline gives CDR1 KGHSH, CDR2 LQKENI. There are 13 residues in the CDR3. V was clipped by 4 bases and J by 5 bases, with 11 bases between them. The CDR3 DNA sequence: TGTGCCAGCTCACAGGTGGAGGGGACTGAAGCTTTCTTT. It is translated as CASSQVEGTEAFF.

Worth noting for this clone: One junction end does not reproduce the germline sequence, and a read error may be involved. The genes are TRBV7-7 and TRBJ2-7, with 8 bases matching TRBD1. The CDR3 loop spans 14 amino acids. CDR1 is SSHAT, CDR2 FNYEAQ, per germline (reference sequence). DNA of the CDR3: TGTGCTAGCAGCTCCGGGACAGGAACCTACGAGCAGTACTTC. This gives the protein CASSSGTGTYEQYF.

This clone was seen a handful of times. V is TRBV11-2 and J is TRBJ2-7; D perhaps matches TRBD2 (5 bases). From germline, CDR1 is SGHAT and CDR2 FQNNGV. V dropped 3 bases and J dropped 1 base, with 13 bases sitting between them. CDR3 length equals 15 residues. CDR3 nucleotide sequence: TGTGCCAGCAGCTTTGAGGGCTCCAGTTCCTACGAGCAGTACTTC. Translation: CASSFEGSSSYEQYF.

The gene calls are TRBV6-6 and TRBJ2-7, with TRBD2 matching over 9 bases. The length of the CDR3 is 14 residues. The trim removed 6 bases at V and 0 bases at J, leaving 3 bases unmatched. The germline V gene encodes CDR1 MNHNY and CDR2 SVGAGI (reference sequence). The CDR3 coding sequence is TGTGCCAGCAGAAAGCGGGAGGACTCCTACGAGCAGTACTTC. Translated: CASRKREDSYEQYF.